This TCR beta chain emerged from a study of cytomegalovirus exposure and HLA in healthy donors. The PCR had 60 Vbeta and 13 Jbeta primers. Method: immunoSEQ multiplex PCR; TCRdb's copy keeps in-frame clones and lacks some. This sample carries 180,000 or so clones, under 85% of them seen once, and the ten largest clones take around 3%. V was shortened by 4 bases and J by 0 bases, with 18 bases between the two germline ends. Germline-derived CDR1 and CDR2 are SGHNT and YYREEE (reference sequence). The CDR3 consists of 17 residues. V is TRBV5-4 and J is TRBJ2-3; D gene ambiguous. The TCR sequence derives from a male donor in good health and CMV-seronegative. Sequencing input: PBMCs. This CDR3 reads CASSPLRYLASTDTQYF. CDR3 bases: TGTGCCAGCAGCCCCTTGCGATACTTAGCTAGCACAGATACGCAGTATTTT. The complete variable domain, with remaining parts taken from reference TRBV5-4 and TRBJ2-3, reads ETGVTQSPTHLIKTRGQQVTLRCSSQSGHNTVSWYQQALGQGPQFIFQYYREEENGRGNFPPRFSGLQFPNYSSELNVNALELDDSALYLCASSPLRYLASTDTQYFGPGTRLTVL.